The 5 T cell receptor beta chains listed next were all sequenced from one sample in a study of cytomegalovirus exposure and HLA in healthy donors. Generated by immunoSEQ multiplex PCR, the TCRdb table keeps only in-frame clones and is missing some. The table has about 260,000 clones, 90% seen once. Sequencing input: PBMCs. The receptors shown here come from a woman in her thirties in good health and CMV-seronegative.

This CDR3 is CASSPDYQETQYF. The CDR3 region has the DNA TGTGCCAGCAGCCCGGATTACCAAGAGACCCAGTACTTC. The chain is built from TRBV14 and TRBJ2-5; no clear D gene. V lost 4 bases to trimming and J lost 0 bases, with 6 bases between them. There are 13 residues in the CDR3. CDR1 is SGHDN and CDR2 is FVKESK in the germline V gene.

The chain has TRBV27 and TRBJ2-2, with 7 positions matching TRBD2. The germline V gene has CDR1 MNHEY and CDR2 SMNVEV (reference sequence). The CDR3 has 15 amino acids. Unmatched junction bases numbered 8, after V lost 8 bases and J lost 2 bases. The CDR3 here is CASGSGGSNTGELFF. Written as DNA, the CDR3 is TGTGCCAGCGGATCGGGCGGGAGCAACACCGGGGAGCTGTTTTTT.

V and J are TRBV12-5 and TRBJ2-2, with 10 bases matching TRBD1. This CDR3 is built from 15 residues. Germline loops: CDR1 LGHNT, CDR2 FRNRAP. The J segment lost 6 bases and the V segment lost 4 bases, leaving 5 bases of the junction unmatched. Here the CDR3 reads CASGSGDRGAGELFF. The CDR3 DNA reads TGTGCTAGTGGTTCGGGGGACAGGGGAGCCGGGGAGCTGTTTTTT.

The rearrangement joins TRBV19 to TRBJ2-1; D ambiguous. Germline V gene data show CDR1 as LNHDA and CDR2 as SQIVND (reference sequence). Between the trimmed V and J ends, which lost 7 bases and 5 bases, there was a span of 18 bases. The CDR3 spans 15 residues. The CDR3 reads CASTPDRYVNNEQFF. DNA of the CDR3: TGTGCCAGTACCCCCGACCGATATGTTAACAATGAGCAGTTCTTC. Looking up the rest from reference TRBV19 and TRBJ2-1 gives the full variable domain: DGGITQSPKYLFRKEGQNVTLSCEQNLNHDAMYWYRQDPGQGLRLIYYSQIVNDFQKGDIAEGYSVSREKKESFPLTVTSAQKNPTAFYLCASTPDRYVNNEQFFGPGTRLTVL.

The chain combines TRBV5-1 with TRBJ2-1; possibly TRBD1 for D (5 bases). Looked up from germline, CDR1 is SGHRS and CDR2 is YFSETQ. The V gene lost 0 bases and the J gene lost 2 bases, with 9 bases spanning the gap. The CDR3 covers 15 residues. The CDR3 here is CASSLVGHPYNEQFF. The CDR3, as DNA: TGCGCCAGCAGCTTGGTGGGGCATCCCTACAATGAGCAGTTCTTC.